The 11 T cell receptor beta chains below all came from one sample that was sequenced in a study of blood T cell repertoires in COVID-19. Only in-frame clones appear in the TCRdb table, and some are missing; sequencing was by immunoSEQ multiplex PCR. This table has some 200,000 clones, around 81% appearing once. Sequenced material: peripheral blood. These receptor sequences come from a human donor with acute or convalescent COVID-19. The donor label of this sample is uncertain.

The chain has TRBV3-1 (or the pseudogene TRBV3-2) and TRBJ2-5; 12 positions agree with TRBD2. Germline V gene data show CDR1 as LGHDT and CDR2 as YNNKEL (reference sequence). This CDR3 has 16 amino acids. With V trimmed by 4 bases and J by 4 bases, 7 bases remained unmatched. The CDR3 DNA sequence: TGTGCCAGCAGCCCAGGACTAGCGGGACTTAGAGAGACCCAGTACTTC. Residues: CASSPGLAGLRETQYF.

V is TRBV5-1 and J is TRBJ1-1, with 7 bases aligning to TRBD1. CDR1 and CDR2 from the germline V gene are SGHRS and YFSETQ. The V and J ends lost 4 bases and 6 bases, in that order; junction bases with no gene match: 6. The length of the CDR3 is 13 residues. CDR3 in amino acids: CASSPNRGPEAFF. The CDR3 coding sequence is TGCGCCAGCAGCCCGAACAGGGGTCCTGAAGCTTTCTTT.

This clone was counted many times. The CDR3 spells CASSLERTGGSGNTIYF. CDR3 bases: TGTGCCAGCAGCTTAGAGCGAACAGGGGGCTCTGGAAACACCATATATTTT. V and J are TRBV11-3 and TRBJ1-3, with 8 bases lining up with TRBD1. The CDR3 extends over 17 amino acids. Trimming at V came to 0 bases and at J to 0 bases, leaving 4 bases not matched to a gene. CDR1 is SGHNT, CDR2 YENEEA, per germline. The whole variable domain, remainder taken from reference TRBV11-3 and TRBJ1-3, is EAGVVQSPRYKIIEKKQPVAFWCNPISGHNTLYWYLQNLGQGPELLIRYENEEAVDDSQLPKDRFSAERLKGVDSTLKIQPAELGDSAVYLCASSLERTGGSGNTIYFGEGSWLTVV.

This clone occurred once. The CDR3 DNA is TGTGCCAGTTCGGAGCGCACAGATACGCAGTATTTT. It is translated as CASSERTDTQYF. The J gene is TRBJ2-3, the V gene TRBV28; D remains unclear. The V end lost 9 bases, the J end lost 1 base, and 8 bases lay between the germline ends. CDR3 length: 12 residues. Germline CDR1 reads MDHEN; CDR2 reads SYDVKM.

A single count supports this clone. The rearrangement uses TRBV25-1 and TRBJ1-4; D is perhaps TRBD1 (6 bases). V was clipped by 1 base and J by 7 bases, with 10 bases between them. The CDR3 contains 14 residues. Germline CDR1 is MGHDK and CDR2 is SYGVNS. The CDR3 nucleotides are TGTGCCAGCAGTGAATCAGGGGCGGGTGAAAAACTGTTTTTT. Amino acids: CASSESGAGEKLFF. The whole variable domain, filled in from reference TRBV25-1 and TRBJ1-4, reads EADIYQTPRYLVIGTGKKITLECSQTMGHDKMYWYQQDPGMELHLIHYSYGVNSTEKGDLSSESTVSRIRTEHFPLTLESARPSHTSQYLCASSESGAGEKLFFGSGTQLSVL.

The chain employs TRBV10-3 and TRBJ2-5; TRBD1 might be the D (5 bases). The V gene's germline CDR1 is ENHRY and CDR2 SYGVKD. V lost 4 bases, J lost 4 bases, and 10 bases lay in between. This CDR3 is built from 13 residues. CDR3 nucleotide sequence: TGTGCCATCAGTGTCCGGACATCAGAGACCCAGTACTTC. It specifies CAISVRTSETQYF.

This chain joins TRBV27 and TRBJ2-3, with TRBD2 matching 9 bases. V was clipped by 4 bases and J by 2 bases; unmatched bases: 7. The CDR3 has 16 residues. Per the germline V gene, CDR1 is MNHEY and CDR2 is SMNVEV (reference sequence). CDR3 sequence (DNA): TGTGCCAGCAGTTCTCATGGGACTAGCAACACAGATACGCAGTATTTT. Amino acids: CASSSHGTSNTDTQYF.

The chain employs TRBV5-1 and TRBJ1-3; D is undetermined. Germline CDR1 reads SGHRS; CDR2 reads YFSETQ. V was shortened by 0 bases and J by 0 bases, with 7 bases between the two germline ends. This CDR3 is built from 15 residues. CDR3 in amino acids: CASSLALSSGNTIYF. CDR3 in DNA: TGCGCCAGCAGCTTGGCACTGTCCTCTGGAAACACCATATATTTT.

This chain links TRBV5-1 with TRBJ1-3; D uncertain. The CDR3 runs to 14 residues. Germline V gives CDR1 SGHRS, CDR2 YFSETQ. The V end was cut by 4 bases, the J end by 0 bases, with 8 bases between. The CDR3 here is CASSAGNSGNTIYF. CDR3 in DNA: TGCGCCAGCAGCGCCGGGAACTCTGGAAACACCATATATTTT.

This clone was counted a single time. The chain joins TRBV6-5 to TRBJ1-6; 7 bases map to TRBD1. The J segment lost 9 bases and the V segment lost 8 bases, leaving 7 bases of the junction unmatched. The CDR3 has 13 residues. In germline, CDR1 is MNHEY, CDR2 SVGAGI. The DNA of the CDR3 is TGTGCCAGCTCGACAGGGCCTAGTTCACCCCTCCACTTT. Its protein product is CASSTGPSSPLHF.

V is TRBV4-1 and J is TRBJ1-1, with a weak D call TRBD1 (5 bases). This CDR3 is built from 15 residues. The V gene lost 1 base and the J gene lost 0 bases, with 9 bases spanning the gap. Germline V gene sequence: CDR1 MGHRA, CDR2 YSYEKL. The CDR3 sequence is CASSQGPGMNTEAFF. In DNA form, the CDR3 reads TGCGCCAGCAGCCAAGGCCCAGGGATGAACACTGAAGCTTTCTTT.